The 5 T cell receptor beta chains given below trace back to one sample, sequenced in a study of a mutant IDH1 vaccine in newly diagnosed glioma. The time point here: week 23, last vaccination. Each dose of the vaccine consisted of 300 ug of mutant IDH1 20-mer peptide, with topical imiquimod. Some clones are missing from TCRdb's copy, which holds only in-frame ones; the method was immunoSEQ multiplex PCR. This sample has approximately 66,000 clones, with 84% found just once. These receptors have no known antigen. This sample comprised PBMCs, obtained from a glioma patient whose treatment included an IDH1 peptide vaccine. The receptors come from a man between 18 and 35 years old with glioma.

This rearrangement joins TRBV30 to TRBJ1-3; weak D call: TRBD1 (5 bases). CDR3 length: 17 amino acids. V shed 3 bases and J shed 4 bases, with 22 bases lying between them. Germline CDR1 and CDR2: GTSNPN and SVGIG (reference sequence). CDR3 region: CAWSGGIGHRHGNTIYF. CDR3 coding DNA: TGTGCCTGGAGCGGGGGGATTGGACACCGACACGGAAACACCATATATTTT.

The chain uses TRBV19 and TRBJ2-5; D remains unclear. The assigned J gene may be wrong: the sequence end matches TRBJ2-7 better. The CDR3 extends over 14 amino acids. Looked up from germline, CDR1 is LNHDA and CDR2 is SQIVND (reference sequence). The CDR3 DNA reads TGTGCCAGTAGTATAACCCACAACTCCTACGAGCAGTACTTC. This gives the protein CASSITHNSYEQYF.

This clone was seen only once. The rearrangement uses TRBV5-4 and TRBJ1-2; TRBD1 matches 7 bases. This CDR3 has 13 residues. Germline V gene sequence: CDR1 SGHNT, CDR2 YYREEE (reference sequence). Trimming removed 4 bases from V and 4 bases from J; junction bases left unmatched: 4. The CDR3, as DNA: TGTGCCAGCAGCCAAGGACAGGTCTATGGCTACACCTTC. Its protein is CASSQGQVYGYTF. Full variable domain (missing parts from reference TRBV5-4 and TRBJ1-2): ETGVTQSPTHLIKTRGQQVTLRCSSQSGHNTVSWYQQALGQGPQFIFQYYREEENGRGNFPPRFSGLQFPNYSSELNVNALELDDSALYLCASSQGQVYGYTFGSGTRLTVV.

V usage is TRBV7-2 and J usage is TRBJ2-3; D ambiguous. V dropped 2 bases and J dropped 2 bases, with 5 bases sitting between them. The CDR3 extends over 13 amino acids. Germline V gives CDR1 SGHTA, CDR2 FQGNSA. CDR3: CASSLYHTDTQYF. The DNA of the CDR3 is TGTGCCAGCAGCTTATACCACACAGATACGCAGTATTTT.

The V gene is TRBV7-8, the J gene TRBJ1-2; D remains unclear. This CDR3 contains 12 residues. The V and J ends lost 2 bases and 6 bases respectively, with 7 bases between them. Germline lookup yields CDR1 SGHVS and CDR2 FQNEAQ. DNA of the CDR3: TGTGCCAGCAGCTTAAATGCGGATGGCTACACCTTC. Encoded protein: CASSLNADGYTF.